The rows below give T cell receptor beta chains drawn from one sample of a study of blood T cell repertoires in COVID-19. Generated by immunoSEQ multiplex PCR, the TCRdb table keeps only in-frame clones and is missing some. This table holds 200,000 to 300,000 clones, approximately 83% found once. What was sequenced was peripheral blood. The receptors derive from a woman in her twenties or thirties who had recovered from COVID-19. Both conserved end residues are part of each CDR3. The D gene is left open where the match is weak. Clone size is not always given. Where it is, it says once, few, many or a class for expanded clones.

D: .
V: TRBV4-1
J: TRBJ1-1
size: .
DNA: TGCGCCAGCAGCCAAGGAGTACAGCACACTGAAGCTTTCTTT
CDR3: CASSQGVQHTEAFF

D: TRBD2
V: TRBV7-3
J: TRBJ2-5
size: .
DNA: TGTGCCAGCAGCCCCGGACTAGCGGGGGGTGAGACCCAGTACTTC
CDR3: CASSPGLAGGETQYF

D: TRBD1
V: TRBV19
J: TRBJ2-1
size: .
DNA: TGTGCCAGTAGTATAGATCTGGGACAGAATAATGAGCAGTTCTTC
CDR3: CASSIDLGQNNEQFF

D: .
V: TRBV7-9
J: TRBJ1-4
size: .
DNA: TGTGCCAGCAGCCCTCACGAGGGGGGGCCCTATGAAAAACTGTTTTTT
CDR3: CASSPHEGGPYEKLFF

D: .
V: TRBV5-1
J: TRBJ1-6
size: few
DNA: TGCGCCAGCAGCTTCGCGGGGGCCGATAATTCACCCCTCCACTTT
CDR3: CASSFAGADNSPLHF

D: .
V: TRBV5-1
J: TRBJ2-7
size: .
DNA: TGCGCCAGCAGCTTGGCGGACAGCTTCTCCTACGAGCAGTACTTC
CDR3: CASSLADSFSYEQYF

D: TRBD1
V: TRBV6-5
J: TRBJ1-2
size: .
DNA: TGTGCCAGCAGAGATAGGACAGGGGGGATTGGAGGCTACACCTTC
CDR3: CASRDRTGGIGGYTF

D: .
V: TRBV7-5
J: TRBJ2-1
size: .
DNA: TGTGTCAGAAGCTTACACCTAGCGGCCTACAATGAGCAGTTCTTC
CDR3: CVRSLHLAAYNEQFF

D: .
V: TRBV6-1
J: TRBJ1-5
size: .
DNA: TGTGCCAGCAGTGAAGCGCTAGCAAATCAGCCCCAGCATTTT
CDR3: CASSEALANQPQHF

D: TRBD1
V: TRBV7-9
J: TRBJ1-1
size: .
DNA: TGTGCCAGCCAACCAGGGACAGACTTATTCATGAACACTGAAGCTTTCTTT
CDR3: CASQPGTDLFMNTEAFF

D: .
V: TRBV19
J: TRBJ1-3
size: .
DNA: TGTGCCAGTAGTATATCAACGATCCGCCGGTCTGGAAACACCATATATTTT
CDR3: CASSISTIRRSGNTIYF

D: .
V: TRBV5-4
J: TRBJ2-1
size: .
DNA: TGTGCCAGCAGCGGGGGACTCATCTACAATGAGCAGTTCTTC
CDR3: CASSGGLIYNEQFF

D: TRBD2
V: TRBV5-4
J: TRBJ2-1
size: .
DNA: TGTGCCAGCAGCATCCTAGCGGGGGGCTACAATGAGCAGTTCTTC
CDR3: CASSILAGGYNEQFF

D: TRBD2
V: TRBV5-1
J: TRBJ2-1
size: .
DNA: TGCGCCAGCAAGGCTAGCGGGGGTCCGGGGTGGGAGCAGTTCTTC
CDR3: CASKASGGPGWEQFF

D: .
V: TRBV7-3
J: TRBJ2-7
size: .
DNA: TGTGCCAGCAGCTTGGGTGGAGACTACGAGCAGTACTTC
CDR3: CASSLGGDYEQYF

D: .
V: TRBV27
J: TRBJ1-2
size: .
DNA: TGTGCCAGCAGTTTTCGGGGTGACAAAGGGGGCTATGGCTACACCTTC
CDR3: CASSFRGDKGGYGYTF

D: TRBD1
V: TRBV5-1
J: TRBJ2-2
size: .
DNA: TGCGCCAGCAGCCGGGACAGGGAGAAGGGCGGGGAGCTGTTTTTT
CDR3: CASSRDREKGGELFF

D: TRBD1
V: TRBV4-1
J: TRBJ2-7
size: .
DNA: TGCGCCAGCAGCCAAGATTCCTCGACAGGGATCGCGCAGTACTTC
CDR3: CASSQDSSTGIAQYF

D: .
V: TRBV13
J: TRBJ2-2
size: .
DNA: TGTGCCAGCAGCTTACTAAATCCGGGGAACACCGGGGAGCTGTTTTTT
CDR3: CASSLLNPGNTGELFF

D: TRBD2
V: TRBV2
J: TRBJ2-1
size: .
DNA: TGTGCCAGCCGGGGGGGAGGACAGAACAATGAGCAGTTCTTC
CDR3: CASRGGGQNNEQFF

D: .
V: TRBV4-3
J: TRBJ2-1
size: .
DNA: TGCGCCAGCAGCCAAGAGTCTCGGGGACTGTACAATGAGCAGTTCTTC
CDR3: CASSQESRGLYNEQFF

D: .
V: TRBV5-1
J: TRBJ1-2
size: .
DNA: TGCGCCAGCAGCTTATCGAACGACGGGGGCTACACCTTC
CDR3: CASSLSNDGGYTF

D: .
V: TRBV10-3
J: TRBJ2-7
size: once
DNA: TGTGCCATCAGTGACCCCCGCACTTCCTACGAGCAGTACTTC
CDR3: CAISDPRTSYEQYF

D: TRBD1
V: TRBV15
J: TRBJ2-3
size: .
DNA: TGTGCCACCAGCAGAGATGGGACAGCCACAGATACGCAGTATTTT
CDR3: CATSRDGTATDTQYF

D: .
V: TRBV18
J: TRBJ2-5
size: .
DNA: TGTGCCAGCTCACTGGGACAACAAGAGACCCAGTACTTC
CDR3: CASSLGQQETQYF

D: .
V: TRBV7-9
J: TRBJ1-4
size: .
DNA: TGTGCCAGCAGCTTAGGAGACGGGGGACTGTTTTTT
CDR3: CASSLGDGGLFF

D: .
V: TRBV5-1
J: TRBJ1-1
size: .
DNA: TGCGCCAGCAGCCCGGAACAGGGTCGGAACACTGAAGCTTTCTTT
CDR3: CASSPEQGRNTEAFF

D: .
V: TRBV27
J: TRBJ1-2
size: .
DNA: TGTGCCAGCAGTTTATTTTCCGTGGACTCAAACTATGGCTACACCTTC
CDR3: CASSLFSVDSNYGYTF

D: .
V: TRBV6-1
J: TRBJ2-2
size: .
DNA: TGTGCCAGCAGTGCTCGCAACTCTCACAGGGCAGCGAACACCGGGGAGCTGTTTTTT
CDR3: CASSARNSHRAANTGELFF

D: .
V: TRBV10-1
J: TRBJ2-6
size: .
DNA: TGCGCCAGCAGCCCGGGGTCGGGGGCCAACGTCCTGACTTTC
CDR3: CASSPGSGANVLTF

D: TRBD1
V: TRBV3-1/TRBV3-2
J: TRBJ1-5
size: .
DNA: TGTGCCAGCAGCCACCTAGACAGGGTTTTATTTCAGCCCCAGCATTTT
CDR3: CASSHLDRVLFQPQHF

D: .
V: TRBV4-1
J: TRBJ1-4
size: .
DNA: TGCGCCAGCAGCCAAGACGGGCGGCGGGTTTTT
CDR3: CASSQDGRRVF

D: TRBD1
V: TRBV4-2
J: TRBJ1-2
size: once
DNA: TGTGCCAGCAGCCAAAGAAGGACAGGGAATTTCCTTGTGGGAGGCTACACCTTC
CDR3: CASSQRRTGNFLVGGYTF

D: TRBD1
V: TRBV5-1
J: TRBJ2-5
size: .
DNA: TGCGCCAGCAGCTACCTCGGGACAGGGGGAGAGACCCAGTACTTC
CDR3: CASSYLGTGGETQYF

D: .
V: TRBV5-1
J: TRBJ1-1
size: .
DNA: TGCGCCAGCAGCTTAGTGGACACGAACACTGAAGCTTTCTTT
CDR3: CASSLVDTNTEAFF

D: .
V: TRBV4-1
J: TRBJ2-1
size: .
DNA: TGCGCCAGCAGCCAAAACCCGAAGGGGCTAAGCTCCTACAATGAGCAGTTCTTC
CDR3: CASSQNPKGLSSYNEQFF

D: .
V: TRBV21-1
J: TRBJ2-7
size: .
DNA: TGTGCCAGCAGCAGCGCTAGCGGGGGGGATCCTTCCGAGCAGTACTTC
CDR3: CASSSASGGDPSEQYF

D: TRBD1
V: TRBV7-9
J: TRBJ1-3
size: .
DNA: TGTGCCAGCAGCGGATTCGACAGGGGGCCTGGAAACACCATATATTTT
CDR3: CASSGFDRGPGNTIYF

D: TRBD1
V: TRBV2
J: TRBJ1-1
size: once
DNA: TGTGCCAGCAGTAAGGGACAGGGGGCGTCTGAAGCTTTCTTT
CDR3: CASSKGQGASEAFF

D: .
V: TRBV9
J: TRBJ1-1
size: .
DNA: TGTGCCAGCAGCGCCTCCCAGGTCGGGAACACTGAAGCTTTCTTT
CDR3: CASSASQVGNTEAFF

D: .
V: TRBV7-9
J: TRBJ1-2
size: once
DNA: TGTGCCAGCAGCTCTTTGACCCCGGGAGAAGCTAACTATGGCTACACCTTC
CDR3: CASSSLTPGEANYGYTF

D: TRBD2
V: TRBV9
J: TRBJ2-7
size: .
DNA: TGTGCCAGCAGCGTGGGCGGGGGAACCTACGAGCAGTACTTC
CDR3: CASSVGGGTYEQYF

D: .
V: TRBV9
J: TRBJ1-3
size: .
DNA: TGTGCCAGCAGCGTAACCTCTTCCGGTTCTGGAAACACCATATATTTT
CDR3: CASSVTSSGSGNTIYF

D: TRBD1
V: TRBV7-6
J: TRBJ2-7
size: .
DNA: TGTGCCAGCAGCTTAAATGGGCGGACAGGAGAGCAGTACTTC
CDR3: CASSLNGRTGEQYF

D: TRBD1
V: TRBV18
J: TRBJ1-2
size: .
DNA: TGTGCCAGCTCACGGGGACAGTCACCTAACTATGGCTACACCTTC
CDR3: CASSRGQSPNYGYTF

D: TRBD1
V: TRBV10-3
J: TRBJ2-5
size: .
DNA: TGTGCCATCAGCCAAGGTGGACAGGGAGGAGAGACCCAGTACTTC
CDR3: CAISQGGQGGETQYF

D: TRBD1
V: TRBV7-9
J: TRBJ1-3
size: .
DNA: TGTGCCAGCAGCTCCCCGACAGGGCCAGGAAACACCATATATTTT
CDR3: CASSSPTGPGNTIYF

D: TRBD2
V: TRBV11-2
J: TRBJ2-7
size: once
DNA: TGTGCCAGCAGCCCACGGCTAGCCGGGACTAATTCCTACGAGCAGTACTTC
CDR3: CASSPRLAGTNSYEQYF

D: .
V: TRBV5-4
J: TRBJ2-5
size: .
DNA: TGTGCCAGCAGCCCAGACTTGGGAGCGGATGAGACCCAGTACTTC
CDR3: CASSPDLGADETQYF

D: .
V: TRBV7-2
J: TRBJ2-1
size: once
DNA: TGTGCCAGCAGCTTCGGGTTATACAATGAGCAGTTCTTC
CDR3: CASSFGLYNEQFF

D: TRBD1
V: TRBV5-1
J: TRBJ1-5
size: .
DNA: TGCGCCAGCAGCCCAGACGGACAGGGGAATCAGCCCCAGCATTTT
CDR3: CASSPDGQGNQPQHF